One and the same sample provided the 18 T cell receptor beta chains below, sequenced in a study of T cells in Graves' hyperthyroidism and ophthalmopathy. Amplified TCR beta CDR3 regions came from RNA transcripts. Initially, a first-round RT-PCR of the TCR CDR3 employed the HTBI primer set. TCRdb analysed the multiplex PCR reads with MiXCR anew, one entry per CDR3 protein. The table shows about 420,000 distinct CDR3 sequences, with approximately 13% occurring only once. Sequenced input: blood. All receptors come from a young woman with Graves' hyperthyroidism.

This clonotype has only a few counts. This rearrangement joins TRBV19 to TRBJ1-5; possibly TRBD1 for D (5 bases). Deletions cut 6 bases from V and 0 bases from J, with 12 bases between. The CDR3 has 15 residues. Germline CDR1 reads LNHDA; CDR2 reads SQIVND (reference sequence). The CDR3: CASRLGDYSNQPQHF. The CDR3 DNA is TGTGCCAGTAGGTTGGGGGACTATAGCAATCAGCCCCAGCATTTT.

The table lists this clonotype with many counts. CDR3 region: CSASYPGAIGSYEQYF. CDR3 in DNA: TGCAGTGCTAGCTATCCAGGGGCGATCGGCTCCTACGAGCAGTACTTC. V usage is TRBV20-1 and J usage is TRBJ2-7; a weak D match, TRBD1 (6 bases). Germline CDR1 DFQATT, CDR2 SNEGSKA (reference sequence). The CDR3 extends over 16 amino acids. The V gene lost 3 bases and the J gene lost 0 bases, with 18 bases spanning the gap.

The rearrangement joins TRBV12-3 or TRBV12-4 to TRBJ1-1, with 12 positions matching TRBD1. CDR3 size: 16 residues. The V segment lost 2 bases and the J segment 5 bases; nucleotides outside the gene matches: 6. CDR3 bases: TGTGCCAGCAGTTTATCTGGGACAGGGGGCAAGACTGAAGCTTTCTTT. As protein: CASSLSGTGGKTEAFF.

This clonotype was recorded at least ten times. This chain connects TRBV27 to TRBJ2-7; TRBD1 agrees at 8 bases. This CDR3 comprises 14 residues. Germline V gene data show CDR1 as MNHEY and CDR2 as SMNVEV (reference sequence). Trimming at V came to 8 bases and at J to 4 bases, leaving 10 bases not matched to a gene. CDR3 DNA: TGTGCCAGCGGGCCAGGGGGCCTGGTGTACGAGCAGTACTTC. Translation gives CASGPGGLVYEQYF.

This clonotype has a handful of counts. The chain combines TRBV7-9 with TRBJ1-3; possibly TRBD1 for D (6 bases). The CDR3 runs to 17 residues. Trimming took 0 bases from V and 0 from J, leaving 12 bases between them. CDR1 is SEHNR, CDR2 FQNEAQ, per germline (reference sequence). The CDR3 DNA reads as TGTGCCAGCAGCTTAGCTAAAAGGGACATCTCTGGAAACACCATATATTTT. Its translation: CASSLAKRDISGNTIYF.

Concerning this clonotype itself: This could be a read error, since a much larger clone is one nucleotide away. This chain connects TRBV6-1 to TRBJ1-5; D call uncertain. Germline lookup yields CDR1 MNHNS and CDR2 SASEGT. The CDR3 length is 15 residues. As DNA, the CDR3 is TGTACCAGCAGCTCAGGACGGGAGGATGTGCAGCCCCAGCATTTT. Translating it yields CTSSSGREDVQPQHF.

This clonotype came up many times. The chain joins TRBV12-3 or TRBV12-4 to TRBJ2-1; D is unclear. The V end was cut by 8 bases, the J end by 8 bases, with 16 bases between. The CDR3 is 13 residues long. CDR3 sequence reads: CASASEYRYEQFF. The CDR3 nucleotides are TGTGCCAGCGCCAGCGAATATAGGTATGAGCAGTTCTTC.

Only a few counts were recorded for this clonotype. CDR3 sequence: CAISDGGRAIDEQFF. The CDR3 region has the DNA TGTGCCATCAGTGACGGCGGGAGGGCTATTGATGAGCAGTTCTTC. The genes are TRBV10-3 and TRBJ2-1, with 9 positions matching TRBD2. Germline V gene data show CDR1 as ENHRY and CDR2 as SYGVKD. The CDR3 is made up of 15 amino acids. The ends lost 3 bases at V and 8 bases at J; junction bases unmatched: 8.

This clonotype was counted many times. The V gene is TRBV20-1, the J gene TRBJ1-1; D call uncertain. The CDR3 runs 13 residues. Trimming removed 2 bases at V and 0 bases at J, with 7 bases between. CDR1 and CDR2 from the germline V gene are DFQATT and SNEGSKA (reference sequence). The CDR3 loop is CSARHRMNTEAFF. In DNA, the CDR3 is TGCAGTGCTAGACACCGGATGAACACTGAAGCTTTCTTT.

This clonotype was seen just once. The chain employs TRBV19 and TRBJ2-4; either TRBD1 or TRBD2 may fit D (6 bases each). V was shortened by 2 bases and J by 7 bases, with 12 bases between the two germline ends. CDR1 is LNHDA, CDR2 SQIVND, per germline (reference sequence). CDR3 length: 14 amino acids. The CDR3 DNA is TGTGCCAGTAGTATACTGGGGGGCGAGAACATTCAGTACTTC. It specifies CASSILGGENIQYF.

At least ten counts were recorded for this clonotype. The V gene is TRBV12-3 or TRBV12-4, the J gene TRBJ1-2; tentative D call: TRBD1 (6 bases). Trimming stripped 6 bases from V and 3 bases from J, with 11 bases between. The CDR3 is made up of 13 amino acids. CDR3 nucleotides: TGTGCCAGCAGGGTAGGGGGGGACTATGGCTACACCTTC. It encodes CASRVGGDYGYTF.

This clonotype was counted many times. This sequence joins TRBV3-1 and TRBJ1-1, with D possibly being TRBD1 (6 bases). CDR1 and CDR2 from the germline V gene are LGHDT and YNNKEL (reference sequence). The CDR3 has 12 amino acids. The germline V and J ends were trimmed by 4 bases and 8 bases, with 11 bases remaining between them. The CDR3 DNA reads TGTGCCAGCAGCCTAGGGACATGGGAAGCTTTCTTT. Protein sequence: CASSLGTWEAFF.

This clonotype was detected ten times or more. The chain joins TRBV7-2 to TRBJ2-7, with D possibly being TRBD1 (5 bases). Trimming cost V 4 bases and J 5 bases, with 15 bases left between them. The CDR3 covers 14 residues. In germline, CDR1 is SGHTA, CDR2 FQGNSA. The CDR3 sequence: CASSSTGLWNEQYF. The CDR3 DNA reads as TGTGCCAGCAGCTCAACAGGTCTGTGGAACGAGCAGTACTTC. Looking up the rest from reference TRBV7-2 and TRBJ2-7 gives the full variable domain: GAGVSQSPSNKVTEKGKDVELRCDPISGHTALYWYRQSLGQGLEFLIYFQGNSAPDKSGLPSDRFSAERTGGSVSTLTIQRTQQEDSAVYLCASSSTGLWNEQYFGPGTRLTVT.

Only a few counts were recorded for this clonotype. V gene TRBV20-1 combines with J gene TRBJ2-2, with 8 bases lining up with TRBD1. Germline V lookup: CDR1 DFQATT, CDR2 SNEGSKA (reference sequence). Trimming took 0 bases from V and 7 from J; bases not matched to a gene: 7. The CDR3 has 15 amino acids. CDR3 region: CSARDPRGRVGELFF. DNA of the CDR3: TGCAGTGCTAGAGATCCCAGGGGGCGCGTCGGGGAGCTGTTTTTT.

This clonotype showed up just a few times. The chain carries TRBV6-1 and TRBJ2-2, with 11 bases lining up with TRBD1. Germline lookup yields CDR1 MNHNS and CDR2 SASEGT. V was pared by 8 bases and J by 6 bases, with 8 bases of the junction left unmatched. The CDR3 has 15 residues. CDR3 in DNA: TGTGCCAGCCAAAATTCGGACAGGGGGCCCGGGGAGCTGTTTTTT. It codes for CASQNSDRGPGELFF.

This clonotype was seen ten or more times. The chain couples TRBV11-2 to TRBJ2-1; D gene uncertain. Trimming pared 3 bases from V and 0 bases from J, leaving 12 bases between. Looked up from germline, CDR1 is SGHAT and CDR2 is FQNNGV. This CDR3 region has 16 residues. The CDR3 sequence is CASSFGLSSSYNEQFF. The CDR3 DNA is TGTGCCAGCAGCTTTGGCCTGTCGAGCTCCTACAATGAGCAGTTCTTC.

The rearrangement joins TRBV5-1 to TRBJ2-5; 9 bases map to TRBD2. Germline loops: CDR1 SGHRS, CDR2 YFSETQ. The CDR3 sequence is 15 residues long. J was trimmed by 5 bases and V by 4 bases; bases with no gene match: 9. The CDR3 coding sequence is TGCGCCAGCAGCCTCAGCGGGAGGCCGATGGAGACCCAGTACTTC. This encodes CASSLSGRPMETQYF. The full variable domain, completed using reference TRBV5-1 and TRBJ2-5, is KAGVTQTPRYLIKTRGQQVTLSCSPISGHRSVSWYQQTPGQGLQFLFEYFSETQRNKGNFPGRFSGRQFSNSRSEMNVSTLELGDSALYLCASSLSGRPMETQYFGPGTRLLVL.

The chain couples TRBV18 to TRBJ1-2; unclear D gene. The CDR3 is 13 residues long. Germline CDR1 KGHSH, CDR2 LQKENI. V lost 5 bases, J lost 2 bases, and 9 bases lay in between. The CDR3 is CASSFDKNYGYTF. The CDR3 nucleotides read TGTGCCAGCTCATTCGACAAGAACTATGGCTACACCTTC. The full variable domain, with the rest looked up from reference TRBV18 and TRBJ1-2, is NAGVMQNPRHLVRRRGQEARLRCSPMKGHSHVYWYRQLPEEGLKFMVYLQKENIIDESGMPKERFSAEFPKEGPSILRIQQVVRGDSAAYFCASSFDKNYGYTFGSGTRLTVV.